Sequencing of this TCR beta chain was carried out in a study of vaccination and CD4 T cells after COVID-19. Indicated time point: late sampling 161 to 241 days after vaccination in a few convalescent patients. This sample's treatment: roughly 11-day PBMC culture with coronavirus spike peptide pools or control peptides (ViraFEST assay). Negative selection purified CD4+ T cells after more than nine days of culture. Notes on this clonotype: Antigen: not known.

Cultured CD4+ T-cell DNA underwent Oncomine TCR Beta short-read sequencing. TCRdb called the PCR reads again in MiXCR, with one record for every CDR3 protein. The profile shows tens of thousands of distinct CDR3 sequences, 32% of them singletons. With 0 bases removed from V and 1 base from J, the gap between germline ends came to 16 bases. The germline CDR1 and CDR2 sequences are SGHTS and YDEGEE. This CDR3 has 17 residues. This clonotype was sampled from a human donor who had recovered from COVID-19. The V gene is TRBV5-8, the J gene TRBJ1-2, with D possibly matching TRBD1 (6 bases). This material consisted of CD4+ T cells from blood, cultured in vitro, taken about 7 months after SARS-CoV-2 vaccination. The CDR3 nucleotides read TGTGCCAGCAGCTTGGATCCCGGACAGAGTTTTAACTATGGCTACACCTTC. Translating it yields CASSLDPGQSFNYGYTF.